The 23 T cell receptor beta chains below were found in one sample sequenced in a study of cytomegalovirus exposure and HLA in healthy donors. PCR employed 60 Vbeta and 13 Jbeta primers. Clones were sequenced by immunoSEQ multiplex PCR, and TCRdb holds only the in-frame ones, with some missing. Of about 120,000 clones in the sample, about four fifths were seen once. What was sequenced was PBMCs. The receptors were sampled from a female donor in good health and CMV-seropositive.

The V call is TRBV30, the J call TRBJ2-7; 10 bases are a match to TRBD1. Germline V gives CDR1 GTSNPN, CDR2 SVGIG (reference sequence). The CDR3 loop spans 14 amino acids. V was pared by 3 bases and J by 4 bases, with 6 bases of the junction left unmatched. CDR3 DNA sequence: TGTGCCTGGAGCCGTCGACAGGGGGCTTACGAGCAGTACTTC. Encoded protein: CAWSRRQGAYEQYF.

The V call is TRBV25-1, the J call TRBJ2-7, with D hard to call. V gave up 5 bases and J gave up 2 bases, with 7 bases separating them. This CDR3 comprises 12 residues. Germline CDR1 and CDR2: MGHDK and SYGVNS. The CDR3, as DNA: TGTGCCAGCAGTCGACTCGCCTACGAGCAGTACTTC. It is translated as CASSRLAYEQYF.

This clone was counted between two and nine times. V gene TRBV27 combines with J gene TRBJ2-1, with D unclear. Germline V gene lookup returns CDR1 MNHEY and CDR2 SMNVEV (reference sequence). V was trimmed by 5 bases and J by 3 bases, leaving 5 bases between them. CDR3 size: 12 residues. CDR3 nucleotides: TGTGCCAGCAGTCTTAACTACAATGAGCAGTTCTTC. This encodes CASSLNYNEQFF.

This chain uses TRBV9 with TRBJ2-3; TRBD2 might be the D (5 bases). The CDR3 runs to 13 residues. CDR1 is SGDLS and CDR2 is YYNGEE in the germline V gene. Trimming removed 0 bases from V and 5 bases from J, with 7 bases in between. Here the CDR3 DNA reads TGTGCCAGCAGCGTAGAGGGAGAAGATACGCAGTATTTT. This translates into CASSVEGEDTQYF.

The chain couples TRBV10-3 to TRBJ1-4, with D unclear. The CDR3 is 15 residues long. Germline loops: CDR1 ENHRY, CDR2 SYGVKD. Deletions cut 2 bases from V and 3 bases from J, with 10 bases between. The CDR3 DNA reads TGTGCCATCAGTGAGCAGGTCAGAGCTAATGAAAAACTGTTTTTT. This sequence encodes CAISEQVRANEKLFF.

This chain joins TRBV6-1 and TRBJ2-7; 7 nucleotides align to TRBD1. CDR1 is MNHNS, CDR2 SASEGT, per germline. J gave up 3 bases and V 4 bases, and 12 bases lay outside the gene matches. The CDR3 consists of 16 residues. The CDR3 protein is CASSAGTVALGYEQYF. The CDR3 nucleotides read TGTGCCAGCAGTGCAGGGACAGTAGCCCTTGGCTACGAGCAGTACTTC.

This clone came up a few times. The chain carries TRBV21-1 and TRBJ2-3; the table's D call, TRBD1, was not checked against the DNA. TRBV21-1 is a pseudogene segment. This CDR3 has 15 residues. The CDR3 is CASSNAGAQTDTQYF. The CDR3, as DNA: TGTGCCAGCAGCAACGCAGGGGCGCAGACAGATACGCAGTATTTT.

The CDR3 spells CASSEGKGVDYGYTF. CDR3 in DNA: TGTGCCAGCAGTGAAGGGAAGGGAGTTGACTATGGCTACACCTTC. This chain links TRBV6-1 with TRBJ1-2, with no clear D. Germline assignment: CDR1 MNHNS and CDR2 SASEGT. This CDR3 spans 15 amino acids. V gave up 1 base and J gave up 3 bases, with 12 bases separating them.

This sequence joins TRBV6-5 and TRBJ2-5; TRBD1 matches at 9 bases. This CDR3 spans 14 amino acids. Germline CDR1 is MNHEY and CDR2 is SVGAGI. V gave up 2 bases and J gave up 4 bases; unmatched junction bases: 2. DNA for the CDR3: TGTGCCAGCAGTTACGGGGGACAGGGAGAGACCCAGTACTTC. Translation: CASSYGGQGETQYF.

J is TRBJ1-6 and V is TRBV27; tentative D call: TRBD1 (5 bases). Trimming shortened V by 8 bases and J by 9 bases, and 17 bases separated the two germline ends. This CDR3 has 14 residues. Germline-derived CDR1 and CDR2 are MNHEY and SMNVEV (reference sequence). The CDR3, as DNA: TGTGCCAGCCGTGCGGAGGGGACTGTTTCACCCCTCCACTTT. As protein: CASRAEGTVSPLHF.

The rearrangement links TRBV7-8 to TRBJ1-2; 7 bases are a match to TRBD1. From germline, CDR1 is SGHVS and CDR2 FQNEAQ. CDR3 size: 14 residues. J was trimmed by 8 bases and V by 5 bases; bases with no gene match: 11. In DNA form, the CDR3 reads TGTGCCAGCAGCCCCTCCGAGGGACAGAGAGGCTACACCTTC. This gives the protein CASSPSEGQRGYTF.

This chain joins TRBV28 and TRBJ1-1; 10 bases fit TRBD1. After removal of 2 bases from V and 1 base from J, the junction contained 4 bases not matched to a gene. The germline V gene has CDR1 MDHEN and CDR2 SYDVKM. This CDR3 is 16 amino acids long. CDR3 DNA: TGTGCCAGCAGTTTACCAGGACAGGGGGGGAACACTGAAGCTTTCTTT. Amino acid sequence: CASSLPGQGGNTEAFF.

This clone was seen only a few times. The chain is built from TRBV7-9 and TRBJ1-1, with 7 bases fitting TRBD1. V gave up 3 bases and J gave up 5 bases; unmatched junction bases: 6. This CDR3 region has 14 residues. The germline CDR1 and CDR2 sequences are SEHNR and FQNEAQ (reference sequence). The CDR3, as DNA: TGTGCCAGCAGCTTCGGGACAGCCGGAACTGAAGCTTTCTTT. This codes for CASSFGTAGTEAFF.

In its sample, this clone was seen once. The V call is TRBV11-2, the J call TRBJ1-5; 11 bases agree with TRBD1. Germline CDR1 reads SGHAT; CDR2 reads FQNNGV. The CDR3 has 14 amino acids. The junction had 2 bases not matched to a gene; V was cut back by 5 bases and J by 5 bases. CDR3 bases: TGTGCCAGCAGCAAGGACAGGGGGCATCAGCCCCAGCATTTT. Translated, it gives CASSKDRGHQPQHF. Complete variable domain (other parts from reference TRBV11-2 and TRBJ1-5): EAGVAQSPRYKIIEKRQSVAFWCNPISGHATLYWYQQILGQGPKLLIQFQNNGVVDDSQLPKDRFSAERLKGVDSTLKIQPAKLEDSAVYLCASSKDRGHQPQHFGDGTRLSIL.

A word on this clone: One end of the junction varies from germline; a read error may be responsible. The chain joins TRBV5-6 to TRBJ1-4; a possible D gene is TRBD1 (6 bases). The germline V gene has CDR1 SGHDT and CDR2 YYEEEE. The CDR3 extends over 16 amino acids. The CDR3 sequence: CASSFSIGGIREKLVF. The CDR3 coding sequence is TGTGCCAGCAGCTTCTCGATTGGGGGCATTCGCGAAAAACTGGTTTTT.

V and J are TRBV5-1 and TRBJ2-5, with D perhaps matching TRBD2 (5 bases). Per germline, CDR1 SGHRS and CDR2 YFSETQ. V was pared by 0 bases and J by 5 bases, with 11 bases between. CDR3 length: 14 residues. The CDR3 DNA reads TGCGCCAGCAGCTTGGAGTCGGGAATCGAGACCCAGTACTTC. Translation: CASSLESGIETQYF.

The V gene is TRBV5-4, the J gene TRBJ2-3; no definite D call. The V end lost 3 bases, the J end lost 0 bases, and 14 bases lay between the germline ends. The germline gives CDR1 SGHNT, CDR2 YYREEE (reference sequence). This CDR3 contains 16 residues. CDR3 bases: TGTGCCAGCAGCTCGGTTCAAGCCCCTAGCACAGATACGCAGTATTTT. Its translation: CASSSVQAPSTDTQYF.

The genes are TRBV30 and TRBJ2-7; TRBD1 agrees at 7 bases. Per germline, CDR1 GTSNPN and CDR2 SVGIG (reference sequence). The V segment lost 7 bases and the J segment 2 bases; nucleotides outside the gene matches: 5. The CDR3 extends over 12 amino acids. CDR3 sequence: CAFLTGPYEQYF. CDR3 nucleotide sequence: TGTGCCTTTCTGACAGGGCCCTACGAGCAGTACTTC.

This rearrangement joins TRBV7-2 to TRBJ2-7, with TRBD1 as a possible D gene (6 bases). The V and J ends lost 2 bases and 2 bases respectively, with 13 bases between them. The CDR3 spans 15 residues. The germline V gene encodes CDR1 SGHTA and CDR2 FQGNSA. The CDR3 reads CASSLREGEAYEQYF. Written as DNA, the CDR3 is TGTGCCAGCAGCTTACGAGAGGGGGAAGCCTACGAGCAGTACTTC.

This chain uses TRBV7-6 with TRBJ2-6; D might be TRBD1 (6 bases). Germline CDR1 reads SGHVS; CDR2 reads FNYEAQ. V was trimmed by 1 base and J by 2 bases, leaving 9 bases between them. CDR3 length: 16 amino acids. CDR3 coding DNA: TGTGCCAGCAGCTTAGGGGGGCTCGCTGGGGCCAACGTCCTGACTTTC. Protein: CASSLGGLAGANVLTF.

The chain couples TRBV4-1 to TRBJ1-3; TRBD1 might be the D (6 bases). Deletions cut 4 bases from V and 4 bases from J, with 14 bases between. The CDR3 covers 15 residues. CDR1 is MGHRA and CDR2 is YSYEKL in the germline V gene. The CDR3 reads CASSLHRDAGNTIYF. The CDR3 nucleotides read TGCGCCAGCAGCCTCCACAGGGATGCAGGAAACACCATATATTTT.

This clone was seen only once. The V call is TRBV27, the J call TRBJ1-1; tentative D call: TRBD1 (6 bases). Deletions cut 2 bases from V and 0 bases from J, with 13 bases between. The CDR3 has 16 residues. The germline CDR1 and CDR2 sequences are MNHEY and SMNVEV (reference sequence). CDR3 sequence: CASSLLPGDLNTEAFF. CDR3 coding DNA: TGTGCCAGCAGTTTACTCCCAGGGGACCTGAACACTGAAGCTTTCTTT.

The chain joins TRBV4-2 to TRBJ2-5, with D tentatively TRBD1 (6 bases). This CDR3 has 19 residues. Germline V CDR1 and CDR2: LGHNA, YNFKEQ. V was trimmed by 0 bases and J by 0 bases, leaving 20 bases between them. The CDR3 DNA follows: TGTGCCAGCAGCCAAGATAAGGCAGGGACATATCGTTACCAAGAGACCCAGTACTTC. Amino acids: CASSQDKAGTYRYQETQYF.